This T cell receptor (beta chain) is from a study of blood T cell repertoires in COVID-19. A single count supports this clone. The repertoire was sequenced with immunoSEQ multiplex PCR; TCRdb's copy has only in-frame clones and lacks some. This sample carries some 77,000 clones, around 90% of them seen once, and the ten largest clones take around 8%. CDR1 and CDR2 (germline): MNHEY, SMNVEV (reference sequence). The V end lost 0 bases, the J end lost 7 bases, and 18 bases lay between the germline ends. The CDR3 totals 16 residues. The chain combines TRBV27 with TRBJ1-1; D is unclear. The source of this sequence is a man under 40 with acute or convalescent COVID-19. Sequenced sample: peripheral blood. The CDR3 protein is CASSLSNPGNPIEAFF. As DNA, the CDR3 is TGTGCCAGCAGTTTATCGAATCCGGGGAACCCGATTGAAGCTTTCTTT.